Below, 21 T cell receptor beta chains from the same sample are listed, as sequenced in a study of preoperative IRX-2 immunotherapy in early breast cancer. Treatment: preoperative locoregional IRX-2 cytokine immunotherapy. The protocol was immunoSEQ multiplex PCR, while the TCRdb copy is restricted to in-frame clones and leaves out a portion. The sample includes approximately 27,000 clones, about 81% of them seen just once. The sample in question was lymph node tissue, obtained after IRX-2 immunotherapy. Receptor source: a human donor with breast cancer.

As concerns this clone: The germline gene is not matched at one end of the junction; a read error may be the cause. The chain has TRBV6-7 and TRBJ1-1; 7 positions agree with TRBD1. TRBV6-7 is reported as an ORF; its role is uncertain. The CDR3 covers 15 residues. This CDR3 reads CASTEVGGGNIEAFF. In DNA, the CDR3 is TGTGCCAGCACCGAAGTTGGAGGGGGCAACATTGAAGCTTTCTTT.

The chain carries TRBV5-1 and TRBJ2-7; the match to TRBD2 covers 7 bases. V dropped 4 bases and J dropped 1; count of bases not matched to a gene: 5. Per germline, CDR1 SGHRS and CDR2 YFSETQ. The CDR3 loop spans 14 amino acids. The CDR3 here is CASSPDGGSYEQYF. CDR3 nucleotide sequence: TGCGCCAGCAGCCCGGACGGGGGGTCCTACGAGCAGTACTTC.

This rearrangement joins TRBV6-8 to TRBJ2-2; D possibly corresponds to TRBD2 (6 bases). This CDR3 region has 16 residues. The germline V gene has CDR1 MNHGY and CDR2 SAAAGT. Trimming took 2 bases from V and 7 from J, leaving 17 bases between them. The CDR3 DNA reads TGTGCCAGCAGTTACCGGAGGGGCTCAGGTGGCGGGGAGCTGTTTTTT. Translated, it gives CASSYRRGSGGGELFF.

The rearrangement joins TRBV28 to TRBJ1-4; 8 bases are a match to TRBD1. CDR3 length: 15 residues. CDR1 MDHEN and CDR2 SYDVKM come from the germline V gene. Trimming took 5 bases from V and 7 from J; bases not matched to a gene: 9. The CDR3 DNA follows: TGTGCCAGCAGTCGGCAGGGGGCGCTGAGTGAAAAACTGTTTTTT. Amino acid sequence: CASSRQGALSEKLFF.

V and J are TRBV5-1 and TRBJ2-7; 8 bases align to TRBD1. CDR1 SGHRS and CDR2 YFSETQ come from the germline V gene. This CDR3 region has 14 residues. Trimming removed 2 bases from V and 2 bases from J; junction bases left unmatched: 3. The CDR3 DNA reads TGCGCCAGCAGCTTAAACAGGGGGACCTACGAGCAGTACGTC. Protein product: CASSLNRGTYEQYV.

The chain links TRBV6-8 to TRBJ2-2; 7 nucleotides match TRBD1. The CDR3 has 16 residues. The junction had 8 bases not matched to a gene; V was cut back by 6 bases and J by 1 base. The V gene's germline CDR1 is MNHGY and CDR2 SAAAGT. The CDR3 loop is CASRANRGLNTGELFF. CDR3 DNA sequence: TGTGCCAGCAGAGCTAACAGGGGTTTGAACACCGGGGAGCTGTTTTTT.

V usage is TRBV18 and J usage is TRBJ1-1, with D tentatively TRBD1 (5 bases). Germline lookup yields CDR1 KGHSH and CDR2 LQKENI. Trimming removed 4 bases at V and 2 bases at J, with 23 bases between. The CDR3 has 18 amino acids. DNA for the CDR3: TGTGCCAGCTCACTTTATGGCCCGGGACCCCTCCCAAACACTGAAGCTTTCTTT. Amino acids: CASSLYGPGPLPNTEAFF.

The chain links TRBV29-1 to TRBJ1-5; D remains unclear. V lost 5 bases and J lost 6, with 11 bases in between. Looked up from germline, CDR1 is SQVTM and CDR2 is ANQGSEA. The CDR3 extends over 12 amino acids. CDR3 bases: TGCAGCGTTACAGAAGCAGGTCAGCCCCAGCATTTT. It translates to CSVTEAGQPQHF.

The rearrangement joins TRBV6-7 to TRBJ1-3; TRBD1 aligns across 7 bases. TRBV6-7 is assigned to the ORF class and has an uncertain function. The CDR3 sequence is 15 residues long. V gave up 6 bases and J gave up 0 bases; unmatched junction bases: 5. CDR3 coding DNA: TGTGCCAGCAGGGACAGGCTCGTCTCTGGAAACACCATATATTTT. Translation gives CASRDRLVSGNTIYF.

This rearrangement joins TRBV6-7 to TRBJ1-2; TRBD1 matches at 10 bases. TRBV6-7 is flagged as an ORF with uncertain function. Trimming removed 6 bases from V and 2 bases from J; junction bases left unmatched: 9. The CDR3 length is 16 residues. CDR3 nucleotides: TGTGCCAGCAGCATTGGGAAGGGACAGGGGAACTATGGCTACACCTTC. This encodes CASSIGKGQGNYGYTF.

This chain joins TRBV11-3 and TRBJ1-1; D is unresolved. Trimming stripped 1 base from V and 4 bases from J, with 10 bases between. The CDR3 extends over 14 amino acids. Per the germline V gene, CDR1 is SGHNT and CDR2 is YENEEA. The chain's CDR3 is CASSLGSASTEAFF. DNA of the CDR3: TGTGCCAGCAGCTTAGGATCGGCGTCCACTGAAGCTTTCTTT.

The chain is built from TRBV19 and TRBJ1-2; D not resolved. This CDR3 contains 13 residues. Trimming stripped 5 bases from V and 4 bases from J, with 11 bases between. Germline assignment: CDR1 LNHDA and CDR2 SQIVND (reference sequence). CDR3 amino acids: CASSFGFTYGYTF. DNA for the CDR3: TGTGCCAGTAGTTTTGGGTTCACCTATGGCTACACCTTC.

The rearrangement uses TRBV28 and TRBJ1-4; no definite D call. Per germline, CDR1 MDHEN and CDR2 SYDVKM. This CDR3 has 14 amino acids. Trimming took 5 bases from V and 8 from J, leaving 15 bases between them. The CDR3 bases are TGTGCCAGCAGTCGAGGCAGCCCGAGGGAAAAACTGTTTTTT. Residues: CASSRGSPREKLFF.

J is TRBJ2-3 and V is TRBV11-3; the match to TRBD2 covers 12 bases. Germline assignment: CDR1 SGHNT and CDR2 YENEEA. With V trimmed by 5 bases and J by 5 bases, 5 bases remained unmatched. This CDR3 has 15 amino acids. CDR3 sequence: CASSQLAGGIDTQYF. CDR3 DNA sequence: TGTGCCAGCAGCCAACTAGCGGGGGGTATAGATACGCAGTATTTT.

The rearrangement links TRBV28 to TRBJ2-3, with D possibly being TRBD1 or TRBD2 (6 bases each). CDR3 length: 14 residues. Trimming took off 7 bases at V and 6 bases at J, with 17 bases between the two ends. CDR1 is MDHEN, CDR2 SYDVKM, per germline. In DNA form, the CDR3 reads TGTGCCAGCAACAGGGCGGGGAAATTGGATACGCAGTATTTT. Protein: CASNRAGKLDTQYF.

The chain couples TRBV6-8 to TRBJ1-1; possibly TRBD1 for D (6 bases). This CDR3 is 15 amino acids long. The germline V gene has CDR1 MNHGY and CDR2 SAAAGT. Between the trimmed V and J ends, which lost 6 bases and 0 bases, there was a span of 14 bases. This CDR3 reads CASSSTGAMNTEAFF. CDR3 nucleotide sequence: TGTGCCAGCAGCTCGACAGGCGCTATGAACACTGAAGCTTTCTTT.

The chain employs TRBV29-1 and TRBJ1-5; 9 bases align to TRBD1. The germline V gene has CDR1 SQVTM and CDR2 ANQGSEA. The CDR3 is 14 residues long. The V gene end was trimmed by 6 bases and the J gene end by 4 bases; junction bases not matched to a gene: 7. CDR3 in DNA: TGCAGCGTCCTCGGGACAGGGACTAATCAGCCCCAGCATTTT. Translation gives CSVLGTGTNQPQHF.

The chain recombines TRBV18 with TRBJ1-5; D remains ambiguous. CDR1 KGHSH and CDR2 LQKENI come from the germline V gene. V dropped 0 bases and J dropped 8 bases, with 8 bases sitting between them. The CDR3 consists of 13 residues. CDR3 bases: TGTGCCAGCTCACCACCTGGAGGCGAGCCCCAGCATTTT. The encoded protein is CASSPPGGEPQHF.

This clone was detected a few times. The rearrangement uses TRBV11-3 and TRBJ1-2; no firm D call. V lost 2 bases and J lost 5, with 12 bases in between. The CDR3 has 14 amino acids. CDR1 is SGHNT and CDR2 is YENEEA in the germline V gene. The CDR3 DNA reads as TGTGCCAGCAGCTTAAGTCACGGTGATTATGGCTACACCTTC. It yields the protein CASSLSHGDYGYTF.

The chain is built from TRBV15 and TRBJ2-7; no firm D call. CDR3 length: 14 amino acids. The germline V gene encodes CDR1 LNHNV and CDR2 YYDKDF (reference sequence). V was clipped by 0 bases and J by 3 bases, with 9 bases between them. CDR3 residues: CATSRESWGYEQYV. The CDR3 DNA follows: TGTGCCACCAGCAGAGAGTCCTGGGGCTACGAGCAGTACGTC.

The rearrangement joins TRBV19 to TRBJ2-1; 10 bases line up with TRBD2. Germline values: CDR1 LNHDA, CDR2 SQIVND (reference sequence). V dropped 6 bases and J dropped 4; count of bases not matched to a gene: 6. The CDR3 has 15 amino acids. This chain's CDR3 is CASSIGLAVYNEQFF. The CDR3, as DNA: TGTGCCAGTAGCATCGGACTAGCGGTATACAATGAGCAGTTCTTC.